This TCR beta chain was sequenced in a study of blood T cell repertoires in COVID-19. V was trimmed by 6 bases and J by 6 bases, leaving 11 bases between them. This CDR3 comprises 13 residues. Per germline, CDR1 MNHEY and CDR2 SVGAGI. There are many counts of this clone. TCRdb keeps only in-frame clones here, not all; method: immunoSEQ multiplex PCR. Of some 190,000 clones in the sample, approximately 80% are singletons; the top ten hold 13% to 15%. Sequencing was done on a sample of PBMCs or T cells enriched from blood (not recorded which). The TCR originated in a man between 60 and 70 years old who had been exposed to COVID-19. The genes are TRBV6-5 and TRBJ2-2, with D possibly being TRBD1 (6 bases). CDR3 sequence (DNA): TGTGCCAGCAGGATCCAGGGGTCCGGGGAGCTGTTTTTT. Its translation: CASRIQGSGELFF.